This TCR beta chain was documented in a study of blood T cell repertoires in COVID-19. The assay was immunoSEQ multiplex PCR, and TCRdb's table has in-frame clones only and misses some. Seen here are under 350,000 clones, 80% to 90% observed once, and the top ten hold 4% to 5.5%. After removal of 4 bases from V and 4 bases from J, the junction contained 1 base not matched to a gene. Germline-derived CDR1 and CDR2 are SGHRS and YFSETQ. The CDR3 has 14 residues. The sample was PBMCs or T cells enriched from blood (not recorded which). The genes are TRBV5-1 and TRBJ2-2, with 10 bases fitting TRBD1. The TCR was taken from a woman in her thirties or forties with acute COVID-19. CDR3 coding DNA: TGCGCCAGCAGCCGGACAGGGGGCACCGGGGAGCTGTTTTTT. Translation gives CASSRTGGTGELFF.